The 27 T cell receptor beta chains given below trace back to one sample, sequenced in a study of human T cells and chemical hapten exposure. Indicated time point: patch test 1, 2 weeks after DPC sensitization. Documented treatment: therapeutic diphenylcyclopropenone sensitization with weekly scalp DPC. TCRdb reanalysed the RACE reads using MiXCR and keeps one entry per CDR3 protein. The data show 50,000 or so distinct CDR3 sequences, about a tenth seen once. The starting material was whole blood, obtained in connection with sensitization to the hapten diphenylcyclopropenone (DPC). The source of these receptors is a woman between 50 and 59 years old with alopecia areata. Some clones in this sample may be carry-over from other donors' samples.

This chain joins TRBV7-9 and TRBJ2-7; D tentatively fits TRBD1 or TRBD2 (5 bases each). Trimming shortened V by 1 base and J by 9 bases, and 13 bases separated the two germline ends. The CDR3 extends over 13 amino acids. From germline, CDR1 is SEHNR and CDR2 FQNEAQ (reference sequence). CDR3 sequence reads: CASSLGQTTMQYF. The CDR3 DNA follows: TGTGCCAGCAGCTTAGGACAGACTACGATGCAGTACTTC.

This clonotype was recorded a few times. J is TRBJ1-5 and V is TRBV28, with 7 bases that match TRBD1. The CDR3 contains 12 residues. V shed 5 bases and J 13 bases; nucleotides not matched to a gene: 8. Germline V lookup: CDR1 MDHEN, CDR2 SYDVKM. DNA of the CDR3: TGTGCCAGCAGTCCCCCGGGACAGCTGCAGCATTTT. Encoded protein: CASSPPGQLQHF.

This clonotype was counted ten times or more. The chain combines TRBV5-1 with TRBJ2-1, with TRBD2 identical over 7 bases. This CDR3 spans 15 amino acids. With 0 bases clipped from V and 7 bases from J, the junction kept 7 bases outside the gene matches. Germline V CDR1 and CDR2: SGHRS, YFSETQ. CDR3 coding DNA: TGCGCCAGCAGCTTGGTTGGCGGGAGAGGAAATGAGCAGTTCTTC. As protein: CASSLVGGRGNEQFF.

The chain joins TRBV7-2 to TRBJ2-5, with D unresolved. Deletions cut 1 base from V and 1 base from J, with 10 bases between. Germline V lookup: CDR1 SGHTA, CDR2 FQGNSA. The CDR3 runs 15 residues. In nucleotides, the CDR3 is TGTGCCAGCAGCTTAGTTCGCGGTACCCAAGAGACCCAGTACTTC. Translating it yields CASSLVRGTQETQYF. Combining the CDR3 with reference TRBV7-2 and TRBJ2-5 gives the whole variable domain GAGVSQSPSNKVTEKGKDVELRCDPISGHTALYWYRQSLGQGLEFLIYFQGNSAPDKSGLPSDRFSAERTGGSVSTLTIQRTQQEDSAVYLCASSLVRGTQETQYFGPGTRLLVL.

This clonotype came up many times. V gene TRBV30 combines with J gene TRBJ1-5; the D gene is possibly TRBD1 (5 bases). Germline loops: CDR1 GTSNPN, CDR2 SVGIG (reference sequence). Trimming removed 7 bases from V and 3 bases from J, with 16 bases in between. The length of the CDR3 is 14 residues. The CDR3 spells CAFSEGPTNQPQHF. CDR3 bases: TGTGCCTTTTCAGAGGGACCTACCAATCAGCCCCAGCATTTT.

This clonotype showed up many times. The J gene is TRBJ1-1, the V gene TRBV7-9; D gene uncertain. Germline V gene sequence: CDR1 SEHNR, CDR2 FQNEAQ (reference sequence). Trimming took off 6 bases at V and 0 bases at J, with 11 bases between the two ends. This CDR3 comprises 14 residues. CDR3 amino acids: CASSWGAVNTEAFF. CDR3 in DNA: TGTGCCAGCAGTTGGGGAGCGGTGAACACTGAAGCTTTCTTT.

The chain joins TRBV24-1 to TRBJ2-3, with unresolved D. From germline, CDR1 is KGHDR and CDR2 SFDVKD. V was cut by 0 bases and J by 9 bases, with 9 bases left in between. This CDR3 region has 13 residues. For the CDR3, the DNA is TGTGCCACCAGTGATTTGCAAGGAAGGACGCAGTATTTT. It specifies CATSDLQGRTQYF.

Only a few counts were recorded for this clonotype. The rearrangement uses TRBV20-1 and TRBJ1-6; tentatively, D is TRBD1 (6 bases). V gave up 3 bases and J gave up 7 bases, with 16 bases separating them. CDR1 and CDR2 (germline): DFQATT, SNEGSKA (reference sequence). The CDR3 covers 15 residues. The CDR3 nucleotides read TGCAGTGCTAGGCCCGTCTCAACAGGGAATTCACCCCTCCACTTT. It specifies CSARPVSTGNSPLHF.

The table lists this clonotype with many counts. The chain combines TRBV7-9 with TRBJ2-1; 9 bases match TRBD2. CDR1 SEHNR and CDR2 FQNEAQ come from the germline V gene (reference sequence). With V trimmed by 5 bases and J by 4 bases, 12 bases remained unmatched. This CDR3 comprises 17 residues. This CDR3 reads CASSPPPRLAVYNEQFF. As DNA, the CDR3 is TGTGCCAGCAGCCCACCGCCCCGACTAGCGGTTTACAATGAGCAGTTCTTC. Complete variable domain (other parts from reference TRBV7-9 and TRBJ2-1): DTGVSQNPRHKITKRGQNVTFRCDPISEHNRLYWYRQTLGQGPEFLTYFQNEAQLEKSRLLSDRFSAERPKGSFSTLEIQRTEQGDSAMYLCASSPPPRLAVYNEQFFGPGTRLTVL.

This clonotype was recorded many times. The chain carries TRBV6-1 and TRBJ2-7; D is possibly TRBD1 (5 bases). The V gene lost 1 base and the J gene lost 9 bases, with 10 bases spanning the gap. CDR1 is MNHNS, CDR2 SASEGT, per germline. This CDR3 spans 12 amino acids. The chain's CDR3 is CASSEVTGAQYF. CDR3 DNA sequence: TGTGCCAGCAGTGAAGTTACTGGGGCGCAGTACTTC.

This clonotype turned up a few times. The chain is built from TRBV11-2 and TRBJ2-5, with D uncertain. CDR1 and CDR2 from the germline V gene are SGHAT and FQNNGV. The V and J ends lost 0 bases and 5 bases respectively, with 10 bases between them. CDR3 length: 14 residues. The CDR3: CASSLDLEMETQYF. CDR3 DNA sequence: TGTGCCAGCAGCTTAGATTTAGAGATGGAGACCCAGTACTTC.

The table lists this clonotype with many counts. The chain couples TRBV20-1 to TRBJ2-5; 12 bases match TRBD2. The CDR3 sequence is 15 residues long. Germline CDR1 reads DFQATT; CDR2 reads SNEGSKA (reference sequence). The J segment lost 4 bases and the V segment lost 4 bases, leaving 7 bases of the junction unmatched. CDR3 DNA: TGCAGTGCTATCCGGACTAGCGGGACCTTAGAGACCCAGTACTTC. It encodes CSAIRTSGTLETQYF.

In this sample, this clonotype turned up a few times. The chain couples TRBV28 to TRBJ2-1; D unclear. The CDR3 runs to 14 residues. The germline gives CDR1 MDHEN, CDR2 SYDVKM. Trimming pared 2 bases from V and 4 bases from J, leaving 9 bases between. As DNA, the CDR3 is TGTGCCAGCAGTTTAGCCGGACGGTACAATGAGCAGTTCTTC. The encoded protein is CASSLAGRYNEQFF. Based on the CDR3 plus reference TRBV28 and TRBJ2-1, the full variable domain is DVKVTQSSRYLVKRTGEKVFLECVQDMDHENMFWYRQDPGLGLRLIYFSYDVKMKEKGDIPEGYSVSREKKERFSLILESASTNQTSMYLCASSLAGRYNEQFFGPGTRLTVL.

This clonotype came up many times. The chain links TRBV20-1 to TRBJ2-3; 9 bases are a match to TRBD2. CDR1 and CDR2 (germline): DFQATT, SNEGSKA (reference sequence). V trimming: 6 bases; J trimming: 0 bases; junction bases outside the gene matches: 7. The CDR3 has 15 amino acids. The CDR3 sequence: CSAGGGGPSTDTQYF. The CDR3 DNA reads TGCAGTGCCGGCGGGGGGGGACCCAGCACAGATACGCAGTATTTT.

Many counts were recorded for this clonotype. The rearrangement uses TRBV29-1 and TRBJ1-5; 7 nucleotides agree with TRBD1. Germline V lookup: CDR1 SQVTM, CDR2 ANQGSEA. The CDR3 contains 12 residues. V gave up 6 bases and J gave up 2 bases; unmatched junction bases: 1. The CDR3 DNA follows: TGCAGCGTGGGGACAGGCAATCAGCCCCAGCATTTT. This encodes CSVGTGNQPQHF.

This clonotype has at least ten counts. The rearrangement links TRBV6-6 to TRBJ1-2; maybe TRBD1 (5 bases). V was pared by 0 bases and J by 7 bases, with 9 bases between. Germline CDR1 reads MNHNY; CDR2 reads SVGAGI (reference sequence). CDR3 length: 13 amino acids. The CDR3, as DNA: TGTGCCAGCAGTTACTCCGAAGGGGCTGGCTACACCTTC. Translation: CASSYSEGAGYTF.

In this sample, this clonotype is medium-sized. This chain connects TRBV28 to TRBJ2-7, with TRBD1 matching 11 bases. Germline CDR1 reads MDHEN; CDR2 reads SYDVKM. There are 14 residues in the CDR3. In DNA, the CDR3 is TGTGCACACCTACCGGGACAGGGGGTGAACGAGCAGTACTTC. Protein: CAHLPGQGVNEQYF.

This clonotype was recorded at least ten times. The CDR3 DNA follows: TGCAGTGCCCTTCGACAGGTCACGGGAGGCAATCAGCCCCAGCATTTT. It codes for CSALRQVTGGNQPQHF. The chain is built from TRBV20-1 and TRBJ1-5; weak D call: TRBD1 (6 bases). Trimming left V 6 bases short and J 2 bases short, with 20 bases between. The germline CDR1 and CDR2 sequences are DFQATT and SNEGSKA (reference sequence). The CDR3 runs 16 residues.

This clonotype showed up many times. The chain employs TRBV20-1 and TRBJ1-5; 8 bases agree with TRBD1. The ends lost 6 bases at V and 7 bases at J; junction bases unmatched: 8. Germline CDR1 is DFQATT and CDR2 is SNEGSKA (reference sequence). CDR3 length equals 13 residues. The CDR3 nucleotides are TGCAGTGCCCAGACAGGGGTGCGACAGCCCCAGCATTTT. This codes for CSAQTGVRQPQHF.

The chain employs TRBV6-2 or TRBV6-3 and TRBJ2-1; perhaps TRBD1 as D (5 bases). V was cut by 2 bases and J by 5 bases, with 10 bases left in between. The CDR3 totals 14 residues. Germline V CDR1 and CDR2: MNHEY, SVGEGT. CDR3 bases: TGTGCCAGCAGTTACGAGTGGACACACAATGAGCAGTTCTTC. Its protein is CASSYEWTHNEQFF.

The rearrangement links TRBV20-1 to TRBJ2-1; tentative D call: TRBD2 (7 bases). CDR1 and CDR2 (germline): DFQATT, SNEGSKA (reference sequence). This CDR3 spans 11 amino acids. Trimming took 6 bases from V and 15 from J, leaving 18 bases between them. The CDR3: CSAKGGGRLFF. Written as DNA, the CDR3 is TGCAGTGCCAAGGGAGGGGGGCGCCTGTTCTTC.

This clonotype was observed many times. This chain joins TRBV28 and TRBJ2-4, with D perhaps given as TRBD1 or TRBD2 (5 bases each). This CDR3 comprises 12 residues. Germline V gene sequence: CDR1 MDHEN, CDR2 SYDVKM. V gave up 8 bases and J gave up 2 bases, with 7 bases separating them. Written as DNA, the CDR3 is TGTGCCAGCCGGGACCCCAAAAACATTCAGTACTTC. Residues: CASRDPKNIQYF.

This chain links TRBV14 with TRBJ2-1; weak D call: TRBD2 (5 bases). CDR1 and CDR2 from the germline V gene are SGHDN and FVKESK. The CDR3 consists of 14 residues. The V and J ends lost 2 bases and 3 bases respectively, with 8 bases between them. The CDR3 protein is CASSQTRYYNEQFF. The CDR3 region has the DNA TGTGCCAGCAGCCAAACTAGGTACTACAATGAGCAGTTCTTC.

The chain combines TRBV29-1 with TRBJ2-7; D is unresolved. The CDR3 is 11 residues long. Germline V gives CDR1 SQVTM, CDR2 ANQGSEA. Trimming removed 5 bases from V and 4 bases from J, with 9 bases in between. This CDR3 is CSVHGAYEQYF. The CDR3 nucleotides read TGCAGCGTTCATGGAGCTTACGAGCAGTACTTC.

In its sample, this clonotype was seen many times. The chain has TRBV5-1 and TRBJ2-1; 9 bases fit TRBD2. This CDR3 comprises 17 residues. J was trimmed by 9 bases and V by 2 bases; bases with no gene match: 15. CDR1 SGHRS and CDR2 YFSETQ come from the germline V gene. CDR3 DNA sequence: TGCGCCAGCAGCTTTCTGGGTGGTCTAGCGGGGACCGGTGAGCAGTTCTTC. Amino acids: CASSFLGGLAGTGEQFF.

The chain combines TRBV5-5 with TRBJ1-2, with 10 bases fitting TRBD1. Looked up from germline, CDR1 is SGHKS and CDR2 is YYEKEE (reference sequence). V lost 4 bases, J lost 8 bases, and 14 bases stayed unmatched. This CDR3 is 16 amino acids long. The CDR3 loop reads CASSRERTGGISGYTF. CDR3 bases: TGTGCCAGCAGCCGCGAGAGGACAGGGGGTATCTCCGGCTACACCTTC.

This clonotype came up many times. The rearrangement joins TRBV20-1 to TRBJ1-2, with D unclear. V lost 4 bases and J lost 2, with 14 bases in between. The CDR3 is made up of 14 amino acids. The V gene's germline CDR1 is DFQATT and CDR2 SNEGSKA (reference sequence). The CDR3 loop reads CSAISARLNYGYTF. CDR3 bases: TGCAGTGCTATCTCCGCCAGACTAAACTATGGCTACACCTTC.